The 4 T cell receptor beta chains given below trace back to one sample, sequenced in a study of sequential checkpoint blockade in melanoma. Data came from immunoSEQ multiplex PCR; TCRdb stores just in-frame clones and leaves some out. The sample includes about 28,000 clones, 85% to 90% seen only once; the top ten take less than 15%. Indicated treatment: randomized to nivolumab then ipilimumab (arm A) or the reverse (arm B). The sequences come from CD8+ T cells sorted from blood (inferred from file names), collected from a patient given nivolumab and ipilimumab in sequence. The receptors shown here come from a human donor with melanoma.

J is TRBJ1-2 and V is TRBV9; D is unresolved. The CDR3 is 13 residues long. CDR1 and CDR2 (germline): SGDLS, YYNGEE. The V gene lost 2 bases and the J gene lost 3 bases, with 8 bases spanning the gap. The CDR3 sequence is CASSVSRDYGYTF. The CDR3 DNA reads as TGTGCCAGCAGCGTGTCCCGGGACTATGGCTACACCTTC.

This chain connects TRBV9 to TRBJ2-3; a weak D match, TRBD1 (5 bases). Germline loops: CDR1 SGDLS, CDR2 YYNGEE. Trimming pared 1 base from V and 6 bases from J, leaving 9 bases between. This CDR3 spans 13 amino acids. The CDR3 reads CASSVRGSDTQYF. In DNA, the CDR3 is TGTGCCAGCAGCGTAAGGGGTTCGGATACGCAGTATTTT.

This clone came up once. The chain has TRBV5-7 and TRBJ2-7; 9 bases map to TRBD2. TRBV5-7 has ORF status, its function being uncertain. The CDR3 runs 13 residues. Germline trimming cut 2 bases from V and 9 bases from J; bases unmatched to any gene: 6. In nucleotides, the CDR3 is TGTGCCAGCAGCTTAGGGCTAGCGGGGTGGCAGTACGTC. Amino acids: CASSLGLAGWQYV.

The chain is built from TRBV11-2 and TRBJ1-2, with 10 bases identical to TRBD1. The junction had 5 bases not matched to a gene; V was cut back by 5 bases and J by 2 bases. The CDR3 extends over 15 amino acids. CDR1 and CDR2 (germline): SGHAT, FQNNGV. In DNA form, the CDR3 reads TGTGCCAGCAGCATACCGGGACAGGGGAACTATGGCTACACCTTC. It specifies CASSIPGQGNYGYTF.